This TCR beta chain was found in a study of CDR3 diversity in severe acne. With 5 bases removed from V and 6 bases from J, the gap between germline ends came to 13 bases. CDR3 length: 14 residues. Germline CDR1 SGHTA, CDR2 FQGNSA. TCRdb re-called the PCR reads with MiXCR, one entry per CDR3 protein. The sample lists around 85,000 distinct CDR3 sequences; about 53% were seen once. This TCR was recovered from a male donor with severe acne vulgaris. V usage is TRBV7-2 and J usage is TRBJ2-2, with D possibly matching TRBD2 (5 bases). Material: blood. Here the CDR3 reads CASSPDSSAGELFF. CDR3 nucleotide sequence: TGTGCCAGCAGCCCGGACTCTTCGGCCGGGGAGCTGTTTTTT.